The rows below give T cell receptor beta chains drawn from one sample of a study of T-cell reconstitution after alpha-beta-depleted transplantation in children. TCRdb analysed the PCR reads with MiXCR anew, one entry per CDR3 protein. The data contain approximately 400,000 distinct CDR3 sequences, roughly 11% of them seen just once; the ten biggest clones take up 5% to 6.5%. The sample consisted of PBMCs from the stem cell graft donor, taken from the stem cell graft. These receptors all come from a human donor who donated a stem cell graft to a child with acute myeloid leukemia. The CDR3 runs from the conserved cysteine through the conserved F or W. D genes are given only for firm matches. Rows give clone size only sometimes, using once, few, many, or a class for an expanded clone.

j_call clone_size d_call v_call cdr3_nt cdr3_aa
TRBJ2-4 few TRBD1 TRBV20-1 TGCAGTGCTCAGACAGGGGGAAACATTCAGTACTTC CSAQTGGNIQYF
TRBJ2-2 NA TRBD2 TRBV6-1 TGTGCCAGCAGTCAACTAGCGTCGAACACCGGGGAGCTGTTTTTT CASSQLASNTGELFF
TRBJ1-1 NA NA TRBV15 TGTGCCACCAGGAGAGTTGCGGGGAAGGCTTTCTTT CATRRVAGKAFF
TRBJ2-1 few TRBD2 TRBV6-1 TGTGCCAGCAGTCTGGGGACTAGCGGGATCAGTGAGCAGTTCTTC CASSLGTSGISEQFF
TRBJ2-3 few NA TRBV3-1 TGTGCCAGCAGCCAAGACAGGGTAGTCGCAGATACGCAGTATTTT CASSQDRVVADTQYF
TRBJ1-5 NA NA TRBV12-3/TRBV12-4 TGTGCCAGCAGGAACACACATAGCAATCAGCCCCAGCATTTT CASRNTHSNQPQHF
TRBJ2-7 few NA TRBV30 TGTGCCTGGAGTGGAACCGACTACGAGCAGTACTTC CAWSGTDYEQYF
TRBJ2-5 many NA TRBV7-6 TGTGCCAGCAGCTTAGCGACCCAGGAGACCCAGTACTTC CASSLATQETQYF
TRBJ2-7 many TRBD2 TRBV4-2 TGTGCCAGCAGCCAAGGATCGGCGGGAGATATTCGCGAGCAGTACTTC CASSQGSAGDIREQYF
TRBJ1-1 few NA TRBV30 TGTGCCTGGAGTGTTGTTGGCAGACCGGACACTGAAGCTTTCTTT CAWSVVGRPDTEAFF
TRBJ1-5 few NA TRBV19 TGTGCCAGTAGTATTTGGGGGGCCAATCAGCCCCAGCATTTT CASSIWGANQPQHF
TRBJ2-1 NA TRBD1 TRBV7-2 TGTGCCAGCAGCTTAGGGGACAGGGAGCAGTTCTTC CASSLGDREQFF
TRBJ2-1 few TRBD2 TRBV7-2 TGTGCCAGCAGCAAAACTAGCGGGGTCTACAATGAGCAGTTCTTC CASSKTSGVYNEQFF
TRBJ2-2 NA TRBD1 TRBV29-1 TGCAGCGTTGAAGAGACAGGGACCGGGGAGCTGTTTTTT CSVEETGTGELFF
TRBJ1-1 few NA TRBV12-3/TRBV12-4 TGTGCCAGCAGTTTAGTTCAGGGTGGATCCACTGAAGCTTTCTTT CASSLVQGGSTEAFF
TRBJ2-3 NA NA TRBV12-3/TRBV12-4 TGTGCCAGCAGTTTCGACGTTAGCACAGATACGCAGTATTTT CASSFDVSTDTQYF
TRBJ2-5 many NA TRBV4-1 TGCGCCAGCAGCCAAGATGGGACCCCAAGAGTGGGAGAGACCCAGTACTTC CASSQDGTPRVGETQYF
TRBJ2-1 many TRBD1 TRBV7-6 TGTGCCAGCAGCCCCCAGACAGGGGGATACAATGAGCAGTTCTTC CASSPQTGGYNEQFF
TRBJ1-6 few NA TRBV5-1 TGCGCCAGCAGCCTGACTACAGGACACCTAAGATCACCCCTCCACTTT CASSLTTGHLRSPLHF
TRBJ2-1 NA TRBD2 TRBV4-3 TGCGCCAGCAGCCAAGATCAGGCGGGAGGATACAATGAGCAGTTCTTC CASSQDQAGGYNEQFF
TRBJ1-1 NA NA TRBV5-5 TGTGCCAGCAGCTTGGGGCTGATGGGCACTGAAGCTTTCTTT CASSLGLMGTEAFF
TRBJ2-1 NA TRBD1 TRBV29-1 TGCAGCGGGACCCAGGGGGACAGGGGGCATGAGCAGTTCTTC CSGTQGDRGHEQFF
TRBJ2-5 few TRBD2 TRBV5-1 TGCGCCACCGGACGGGGGGACCACCAAGAGACCCAGTACTTC CATGRGDHQETQYF
TRBJ1-1 NA NA TRBV27 TGTGCCAGCAGTTTTGGGGAGGGGGGAACTGAAGCTTTCTTT CASSFGEGGTEAFF
TRBJ2-1 NA TRBD2 TRBV20-1 TGCAGTGCTAGACGGACTAGCGACAATGAGCAGTTCTTC CSARRTSDNEQFF
TRBJ2-6 NA NA TRBV5-1 TGCGCCAGCAGCGCAACCTGGGGGTTGGCCAACGTCCTGACTTTC CASSATWGLANVLTF
TRBJ2-5 NA TRBD2 TRBV20-1 TGCAGTGCTGGACTAGCGGGGGCGAAAGAGACCCAGTACTTC CSAGLAGAKETQYF
TRBJ2-7 few NA TRBV18 TGTGCCAGCTCACCTGGAACCGGGACATTCTCCTACGAGCAGTACTTC CASSPGTGTFSYEQYF
TRBJ2-5 NA NA TRBV5-1 TGCGCCAGCAGCTTGAGGGAGCGGGAGACCCAGTACTTC CASSLRERETQYF
TRBJ2-2 few NA TRBV12-3/TRBV12-4 TGTGCCAGCAGTCCCACGTCTACGCCGAACACCGGGGAGCTGTTTTTT CASSPTSTPNTGELFF
TRBJ2-1 NA TRBD1 TRBV6-1 TGTGCCAGCAGCCCGCCTCTGTATCGGACAGGGGCTGAGCAGTTCTTC CASSPPLYRTGAEQFF
TRBJ1-2 NA NA TRBV10-3 TGTGCCATCAGTGAGTCAGGGCCAGCTTATGGCTACACCTTC CAISESGPAYGYTF
TRBJ2-7 many NA TRBV7-2 TGTGCCAGCAGCACCGACAGGCAGTACTACGAGCAGTACTTC CASSTDRQYYEQYF
TRBJ2-3 many TRBD2 TRBV29-1 TGCAGCGTTCCCCGGACTAGCGGGACGAGAACAGATACGCAGTATTTT CSVPRTSGTRTDTQYF
TRBJ2-5 many NA TRBV12-3/TRBV12-4 TGTGCCAGCAGTTTATTGAACCAAGAGACCCAGTACTTC CASSLLNQETQYF
TRBJ2-7 few NA TRBV7-2 TGTGCCAGCAGTCCTAACTGGGAGCAGTACTTC CASSPNWEQYF
TRBJ2-1 NA NA TRBV9 TGTGCCAGCAGCGTAGGCCAAAGGGGGGTAAGCTCCTACAATGAGCAGTTCTTC CASSVGQRGVSSYNEQFF
TRBJ1-1 few NA TRBV5-1 TGCGCCAGCAGAACCGACACAGCGAACACTGAAGCTTTCTTT CASRTDTANTEAFF
TRBJ1-6 NA NA TRBV5-1 TGCGCCAGCAGCCTTGGGGCTGACAATTCACCCCTCCACTTT CASSLGADNSPLHF
TRBJ2-1 few TRBD2 TRBV27 TGTGCCAGCAGTTTACTAGCGGGGGGACGCTCCTACAATGAGCAGTTCTTC CASSLLAGGRSYNEQFF